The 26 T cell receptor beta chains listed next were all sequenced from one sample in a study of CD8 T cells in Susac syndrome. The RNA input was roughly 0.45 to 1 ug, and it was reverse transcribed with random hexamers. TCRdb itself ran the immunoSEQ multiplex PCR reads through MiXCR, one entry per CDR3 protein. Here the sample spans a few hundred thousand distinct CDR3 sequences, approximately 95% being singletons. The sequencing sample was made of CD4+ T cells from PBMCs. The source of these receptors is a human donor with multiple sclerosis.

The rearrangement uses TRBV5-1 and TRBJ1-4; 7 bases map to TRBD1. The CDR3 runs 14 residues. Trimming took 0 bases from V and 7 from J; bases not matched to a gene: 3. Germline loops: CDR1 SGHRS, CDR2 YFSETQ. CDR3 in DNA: TGCGCCAGCAGCTTGGGACAGGGTCGTGAAAAACTGTTTTTT. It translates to CASSLGQGREKLFF.

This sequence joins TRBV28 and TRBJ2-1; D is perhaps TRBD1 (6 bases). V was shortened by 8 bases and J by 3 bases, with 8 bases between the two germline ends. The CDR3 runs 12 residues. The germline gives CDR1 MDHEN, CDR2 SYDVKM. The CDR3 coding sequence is TGTGCCAGCCGGACAGACTACAATGAGCAGTTCTTC. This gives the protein CASRTDYNEQFF.

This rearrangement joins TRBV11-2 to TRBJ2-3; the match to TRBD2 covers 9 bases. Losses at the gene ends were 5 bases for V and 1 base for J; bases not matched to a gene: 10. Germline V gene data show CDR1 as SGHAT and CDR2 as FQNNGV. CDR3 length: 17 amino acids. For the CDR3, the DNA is TGTGCCAGCAGCCTAAGACTTCAGCGGGGGGGCACAGATACGCAGTATTTT. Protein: CASSLRLQRGGTDTQYF.

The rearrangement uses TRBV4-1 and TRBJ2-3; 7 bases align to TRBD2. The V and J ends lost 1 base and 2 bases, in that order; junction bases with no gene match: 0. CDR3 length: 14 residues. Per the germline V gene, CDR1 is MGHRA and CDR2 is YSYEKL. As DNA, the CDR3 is TGCGCCAGCAGCCAAGGGGACTACACAGATACGCAGTATTTT. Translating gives CASSQGDYTDTQYF.

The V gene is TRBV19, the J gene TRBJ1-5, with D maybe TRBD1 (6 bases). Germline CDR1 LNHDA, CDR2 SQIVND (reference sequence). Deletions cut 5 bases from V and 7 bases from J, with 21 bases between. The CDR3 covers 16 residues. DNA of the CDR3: TGTGCCAGTAGTGGGGGTTCTTGGGGGGCATCACAGCCCCAGCATTTT. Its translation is CASSGGSWGASQPQHF.

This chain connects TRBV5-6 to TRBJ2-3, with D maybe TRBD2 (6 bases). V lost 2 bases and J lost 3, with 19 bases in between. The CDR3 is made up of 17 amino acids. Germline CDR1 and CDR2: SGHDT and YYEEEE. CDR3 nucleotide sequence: TGTGCCAGCAGCTTTTCCCTCACGATGACTAGTACAGATACGCAGTATTTT. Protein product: CASSFSLTMTSTDTQYF.

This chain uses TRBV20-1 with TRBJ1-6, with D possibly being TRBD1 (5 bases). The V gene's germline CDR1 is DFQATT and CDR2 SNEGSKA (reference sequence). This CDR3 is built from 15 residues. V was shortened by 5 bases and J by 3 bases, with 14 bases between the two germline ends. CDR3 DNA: TGCAGTGCTGTCCGACAAGGGGACTATAATTCACCCCTCCACTTT. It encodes CSAVRQGDYNSPLHF.

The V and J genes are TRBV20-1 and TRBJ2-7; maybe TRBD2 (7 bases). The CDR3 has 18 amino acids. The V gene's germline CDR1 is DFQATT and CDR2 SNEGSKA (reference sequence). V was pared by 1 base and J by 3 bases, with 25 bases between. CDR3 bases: TGCAGTGCTAGAGGGACTAGGGGGGTTCCGAGCCACCTCTACGAGCAGTACTTC. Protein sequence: CSARGTRGVPSHLYEQYF.

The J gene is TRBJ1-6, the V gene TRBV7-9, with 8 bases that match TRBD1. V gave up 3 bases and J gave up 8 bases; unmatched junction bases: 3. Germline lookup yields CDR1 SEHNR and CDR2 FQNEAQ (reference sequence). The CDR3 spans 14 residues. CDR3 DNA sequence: TGTGCCAGCAGCTTGGGACAGGCCTATTCACCCCTCCACTTT. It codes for CASSLGQAYSPLHF.

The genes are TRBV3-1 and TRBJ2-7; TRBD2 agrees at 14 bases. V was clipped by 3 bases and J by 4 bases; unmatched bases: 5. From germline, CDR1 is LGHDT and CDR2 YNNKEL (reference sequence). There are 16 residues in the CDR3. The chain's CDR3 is CASSQMGLAGAYEQYF. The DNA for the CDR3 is TGTGCCAGCAGCCAGATGGGACTAGCGGGAGCGTACGAGCAGTACTTC.

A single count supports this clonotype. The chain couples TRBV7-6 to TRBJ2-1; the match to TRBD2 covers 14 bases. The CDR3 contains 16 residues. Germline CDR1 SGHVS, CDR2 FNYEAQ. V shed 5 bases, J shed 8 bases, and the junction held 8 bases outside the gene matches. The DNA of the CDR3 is TGTGCCAGCAGCCGAATGGGGACTAGCGGGAGCCATGAGCAGTTCTTC. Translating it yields CASSRMGTSGSHEQFF. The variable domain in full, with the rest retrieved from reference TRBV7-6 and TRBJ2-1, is GAGVSQSPRYKVTKRGQDVALRCDPISGHVSLYWYRQALGQGPEFLTYFNYEAQQDKSGLPNDRFSAERPEGSISTLTIQRTEQRDSAMYRCASSRMGTSGSHEQFFGPGTRLTVL.

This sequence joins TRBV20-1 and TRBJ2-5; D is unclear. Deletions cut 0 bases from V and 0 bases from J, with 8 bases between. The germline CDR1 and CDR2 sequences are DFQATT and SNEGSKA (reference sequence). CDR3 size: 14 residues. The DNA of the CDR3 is TGCAGTGCTAGAGATCGAGTAAACCAAGAGACCCAGTACTTC. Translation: CSARDRVNQETQYF.

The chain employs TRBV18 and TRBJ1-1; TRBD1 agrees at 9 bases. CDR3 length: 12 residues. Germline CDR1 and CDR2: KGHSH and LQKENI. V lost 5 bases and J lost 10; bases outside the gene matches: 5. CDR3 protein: CASSSNRGPAFF. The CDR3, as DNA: TGTGCCAGCTCATCTAACAGGGGGCCAGCTTTCTTT.

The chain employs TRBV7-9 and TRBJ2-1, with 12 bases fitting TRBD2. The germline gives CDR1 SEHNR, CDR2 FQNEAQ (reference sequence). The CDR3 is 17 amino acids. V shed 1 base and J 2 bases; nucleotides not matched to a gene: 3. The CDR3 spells CASSLERLAGAYNEQFF. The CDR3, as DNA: TGTGCCAGCAGCTTAGAAAGACTAGCGGGAGCCTACAATGAGCAGTTCTTC.

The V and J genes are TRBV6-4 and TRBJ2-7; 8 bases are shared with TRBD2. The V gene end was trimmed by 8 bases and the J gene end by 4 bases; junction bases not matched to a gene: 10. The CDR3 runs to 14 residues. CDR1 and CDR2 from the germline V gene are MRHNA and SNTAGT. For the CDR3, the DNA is TGTGCCAGCCGTACTAGCGGTTATTGTTACGAGCAGTACTTC. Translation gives CASRTSGYCYEQYF.

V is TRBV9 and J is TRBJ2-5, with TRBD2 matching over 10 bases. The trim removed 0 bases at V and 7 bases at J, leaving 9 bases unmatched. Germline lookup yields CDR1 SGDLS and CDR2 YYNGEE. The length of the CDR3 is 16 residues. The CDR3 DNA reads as TGTGCCAGCAGCGTAGAGTCGGGACTAGCGTCCGGGACCCAGTACTTC. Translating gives CASSVESGLASGTQYF.

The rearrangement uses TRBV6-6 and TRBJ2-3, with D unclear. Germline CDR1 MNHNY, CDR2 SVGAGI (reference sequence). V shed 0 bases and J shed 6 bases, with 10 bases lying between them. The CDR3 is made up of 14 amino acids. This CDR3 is CASSYSWTGDTQYF. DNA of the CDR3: TGTGCCAGCAGTTACTCTTGGACGGGTGATACGCAGTATTTT.

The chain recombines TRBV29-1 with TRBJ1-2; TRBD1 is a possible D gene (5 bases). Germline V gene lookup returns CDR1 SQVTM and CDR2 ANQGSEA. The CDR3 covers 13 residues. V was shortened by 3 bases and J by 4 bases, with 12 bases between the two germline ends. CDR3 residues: CSVDIQGIYGYTF. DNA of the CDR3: TGCAGCGTTGATATTCAGGGAATCTATGGCTACACCTTC. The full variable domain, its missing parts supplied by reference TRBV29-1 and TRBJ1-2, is SAVISQKPSRDICQRGTSLTIQCQVDSQVTMMFWYRQQPGQSLTLIATANQGSEATYESGFVIDKFPISRPNLTFSTLTVSNMSPEDSSIYLCSVDIQGIYGYTFGSGTRLTVV.

The CDR3 coding sequence is TGTGCCATCGCAGGACAGGGACGTGGGAATGAGCAGTTCTTC. Its protein is CAIAGQGRGNEQFF. The rearrangement links TRBV10-3 to TRBJ2-1; 8 positions match TRBD1. Trimming at V came to 8 bases and at J to 7 bases, leaving 10 bases not matched to a gene. This CDR3 contains 14 residues. Germline lookup yields CDR1 ENHRY and CDR2 SYGVKD.

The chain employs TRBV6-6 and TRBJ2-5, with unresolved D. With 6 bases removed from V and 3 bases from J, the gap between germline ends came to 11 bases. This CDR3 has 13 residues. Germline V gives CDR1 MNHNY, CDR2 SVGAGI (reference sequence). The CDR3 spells CASRGWSKETQYF. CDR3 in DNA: TGTGCCAGCAGGGGCTGGTCGAAAGAGACCCAGTACTTC.

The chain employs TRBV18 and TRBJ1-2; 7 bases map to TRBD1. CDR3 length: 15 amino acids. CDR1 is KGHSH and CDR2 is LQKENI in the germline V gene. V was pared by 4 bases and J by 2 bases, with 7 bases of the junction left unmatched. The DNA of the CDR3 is TGTGCCAGCTCACTAACTAAACAGGGGAACTATGGCTACACCTTC. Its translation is CASSLTKQGNYGYTF.

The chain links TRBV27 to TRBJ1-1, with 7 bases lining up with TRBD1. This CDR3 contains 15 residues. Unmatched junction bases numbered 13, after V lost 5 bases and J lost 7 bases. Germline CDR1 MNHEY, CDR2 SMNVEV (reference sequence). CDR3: CASSPITRQGYEAFF. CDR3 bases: TGTGCCAGCAGTCCAATTACCAGACAGGGCTATGAAGCTTTCTTT.

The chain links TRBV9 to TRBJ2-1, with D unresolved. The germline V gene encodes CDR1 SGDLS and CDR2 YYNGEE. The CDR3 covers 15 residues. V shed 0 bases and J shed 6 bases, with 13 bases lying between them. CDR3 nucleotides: TGTGCCAGCAGCGTAGGAGGACCCCCCGCCAATGAGCAGTTCTTC. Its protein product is CASSVGGPPANEQFF.

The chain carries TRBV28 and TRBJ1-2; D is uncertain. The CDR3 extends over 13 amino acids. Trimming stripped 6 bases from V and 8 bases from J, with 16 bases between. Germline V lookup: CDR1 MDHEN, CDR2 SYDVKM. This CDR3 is CASSPGRGGGYTF. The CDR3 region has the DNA TGTGCCAGCAGCCCCGGCCGGGGAGGGGGCTACACCTTC.

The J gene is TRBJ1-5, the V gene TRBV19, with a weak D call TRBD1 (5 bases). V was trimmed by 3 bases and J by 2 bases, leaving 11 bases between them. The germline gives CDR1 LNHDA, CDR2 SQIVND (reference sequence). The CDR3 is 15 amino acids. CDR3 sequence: CASSMGVRGNQPQHF. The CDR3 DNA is TGTGCCAGTAGTATGGGGGTCCGTGGCAATCAGCCCCAGCATTTT.

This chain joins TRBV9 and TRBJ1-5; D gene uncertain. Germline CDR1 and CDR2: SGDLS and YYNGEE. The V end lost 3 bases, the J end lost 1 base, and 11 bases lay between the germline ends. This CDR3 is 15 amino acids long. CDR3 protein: CASSEGPRSNQPQHF. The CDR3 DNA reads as TGTGCCAGCAGCGAAGGACCGAGGAGCAATCAGCCCCAGCATTTT.